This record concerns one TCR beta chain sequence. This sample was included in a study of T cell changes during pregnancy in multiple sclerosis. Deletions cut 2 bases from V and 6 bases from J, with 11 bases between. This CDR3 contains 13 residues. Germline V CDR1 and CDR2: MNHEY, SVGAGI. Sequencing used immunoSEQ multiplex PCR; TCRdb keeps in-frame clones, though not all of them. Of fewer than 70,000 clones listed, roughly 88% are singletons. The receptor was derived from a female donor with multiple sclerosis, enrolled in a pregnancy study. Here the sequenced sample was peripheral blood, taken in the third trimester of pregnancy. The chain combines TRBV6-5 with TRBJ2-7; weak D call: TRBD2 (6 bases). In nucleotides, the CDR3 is TGTGCCAGCAGTTACATGCGGGGTGCCGAGCAGTACTTC. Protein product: CASSYMRGAEQYF.